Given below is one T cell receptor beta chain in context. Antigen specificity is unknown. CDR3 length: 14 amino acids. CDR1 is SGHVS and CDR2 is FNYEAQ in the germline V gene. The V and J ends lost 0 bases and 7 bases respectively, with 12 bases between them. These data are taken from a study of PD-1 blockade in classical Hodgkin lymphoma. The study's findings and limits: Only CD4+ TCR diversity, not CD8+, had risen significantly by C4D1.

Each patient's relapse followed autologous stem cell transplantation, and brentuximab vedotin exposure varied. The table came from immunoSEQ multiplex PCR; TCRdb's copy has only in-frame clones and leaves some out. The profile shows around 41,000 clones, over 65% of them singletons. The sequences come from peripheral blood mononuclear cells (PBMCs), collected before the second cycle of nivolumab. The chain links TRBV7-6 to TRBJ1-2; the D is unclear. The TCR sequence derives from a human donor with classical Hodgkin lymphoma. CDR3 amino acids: CASSLAPEWGGYTF. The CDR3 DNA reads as TGTGCCAGCAGCTTAGCCCCGGAGTGGGGTGGCTACACCTTC.